The clone carrying this TCR beta chain came up a few times. The investigators sampled blood at baseline, at cycle 4 day 1, and at cycle 7 day 1. CDR1 MNHNS and CDR2 SASEGT come from the germline V gene. The CDR3 runs 13 residues. V was cut by 8 bases and J by 4 bases, with 14 bases left in between. These data belong to a study of OX40 agonist ivuxolimab in advanced cancers. The overall study: While on treatment, patients had intravenous ivuxolimab at 0.01 to 10 mg/kg every 2 weeks.

Method: immunoSEQ multiplex PCR; TCRdb's copy keeps in-frame clones and lacks some. There are over 60,000 clones in the sample; around 80% occur only once, and over 6.5% lies in the top ten. Here the sequenced sample was CD4+ or CD8+ T cells sorted from blood, taken in a trial of the OX40 agonist ivuxolimab. The chain links TRBV6-1 to TRBJ2-5; D perhaps matches TRBD2 (5 bases). This receptor was taken from an adult with an advanced solid tumor such as melanoma, head and neck, liver or kidney cancer. The CDR3 loop is CASASGVRETQYF. In nucleotides, the CDR3 is TGTGCCAGCGCCTCCGGGGTTCGAGAGACCCAGTACTTC.